Described below is a single T cell receptor (beta chain) sequence and its context. The specificity of this receptor is unknown. It has no much larger one-base neighbor in the sample; base qualities were not kept. The data are from a study of cytomegalovirus exposure and HLA in healthy donors (dated 2017 in TCRdb). In the study overall: According to a later analysis, one platform produced both the roughly 130 validation repertoires and the approximately 660 repertoires of the first cohort. To predict cytomegalovirus infection status, the study brought together high-throughput TCR immunosequencing, statistical association of individual TCRs with disease status, and machine learning. A separate validation cohort of about 110 different subjects was used in addition to the roughly 640-subject first cohort. The study aimed to test whether cataloging public T cell receptors could reveal signatures of past pathogen exposure. The full study reports these points: Cytomegalovirus status was reported to be diagnosed by the classifier with high specificity and sensitivity in both the original and validation cohorts. Of the cluster scores, roughly 95% were above 0 in a later analysis, which found that TCRs clustered in the first cohort also tended to co-occur in the 95 to 150 validation repertoires. The authors suggested that the approach could potentially be extended to other disease states and immunological phenotypes. While some public TCRs were present in many individuals, most TCR sequences turned up only very rarely across donors. The study gave a list of under 200 TCR beta chains associated with cytomegalovirus. In vitro tests confirmed that a few of the cytomegalovirus-associated TCR beta chains recognize cytomegalovirus antigens. A later analysis had no HLA typing for the validation cohort, so co-occurrence there was scored across all 130 or so repertoires.

The CDR3, cysteine through phenylalanine, is 16 amino acids long. Just CDR3 DNA is preserved here, 48 bases in frame from base 1. For CDR1 and CDR2, the germline V gene lists MGHRA and YSYEKL. Trimming costs V 4 bases and J 3 bases, and their ends lie 17 bases apart. Donors formed part of the validation cohort, which comprised over a hundred subjects and was distinct from the first cohort of over 500 subjects. The library came from the immunoSEQ multiplex PCR assay. From the authors' description of their analysis: A statistical classification framework was developed to diagnose cytomegalovirus status using the catalog of TCR beta chain sequences. TCRdb provides this immuneACCESS table in a form limited to in-frame rearrangements. Some clones are lacking; in checked studies, under half of them reflect an unresolved V gene, and why the rest are absent is not known. That table supplies the V and J calls and clone size; D and trimming were determined from the DNA. The sample table holds around 58,000 clones, of which around 89% were seen once. The ten largest make up around 1.7% of the sample.

The chain was built from TRBV4-1 and TRBJ2-3; the best D guess is TRBD2, with 6 bases matching. The source of this sequence is a woman in her late teens or twenties in good health and CMV-seronegative. The sequencing input was PBMCs. CDR3 region: CASSRRLVYETDTQYF. The DNA sequence reads TGCGCCAGCAGCCGAAGACTAGTTTACGAGACAGATACGCAGTATTTT.